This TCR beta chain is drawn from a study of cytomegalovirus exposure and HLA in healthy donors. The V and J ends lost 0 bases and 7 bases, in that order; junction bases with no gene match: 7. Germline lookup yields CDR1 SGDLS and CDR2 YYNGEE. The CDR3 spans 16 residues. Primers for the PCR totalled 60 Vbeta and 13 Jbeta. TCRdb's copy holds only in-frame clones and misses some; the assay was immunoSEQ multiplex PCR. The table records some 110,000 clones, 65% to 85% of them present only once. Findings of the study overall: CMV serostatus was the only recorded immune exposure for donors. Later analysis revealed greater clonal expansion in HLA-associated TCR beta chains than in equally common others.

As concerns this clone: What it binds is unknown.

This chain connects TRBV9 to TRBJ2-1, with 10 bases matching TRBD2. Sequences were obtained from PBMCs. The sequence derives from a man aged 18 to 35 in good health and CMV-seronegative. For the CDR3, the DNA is TGTGCCAGCAGCGTAGGAATAGCGGGAGGCTTGAATGAGCAGTTCTTC. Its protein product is CASSVGIAGGLNEQFF.